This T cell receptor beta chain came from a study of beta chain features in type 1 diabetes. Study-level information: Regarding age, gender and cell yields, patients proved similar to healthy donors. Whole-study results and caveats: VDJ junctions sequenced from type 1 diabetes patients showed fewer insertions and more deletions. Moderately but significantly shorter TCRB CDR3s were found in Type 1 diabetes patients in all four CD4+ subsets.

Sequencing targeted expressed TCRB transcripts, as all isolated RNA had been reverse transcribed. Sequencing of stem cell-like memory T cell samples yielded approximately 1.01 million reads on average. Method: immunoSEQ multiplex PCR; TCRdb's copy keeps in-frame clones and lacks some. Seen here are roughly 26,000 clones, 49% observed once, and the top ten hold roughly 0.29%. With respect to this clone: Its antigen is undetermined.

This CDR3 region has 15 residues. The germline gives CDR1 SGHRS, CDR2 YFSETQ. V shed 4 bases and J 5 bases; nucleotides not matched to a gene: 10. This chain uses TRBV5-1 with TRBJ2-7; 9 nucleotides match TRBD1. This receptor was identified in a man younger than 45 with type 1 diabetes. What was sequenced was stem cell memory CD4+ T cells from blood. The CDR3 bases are TGCGCCAGCAGCCTGGATGGGACAGGGATCAACGAGCAGTACTTC. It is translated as CASSLDGTGINEQYF.